This T cell receptor (beta chain) was observed in a study of blood T cell repertoires in COVID-19. The overall study: Italy, Spain and the United States were the sources of the convalescent and acute COVID-19 samples. Nucleic acid was either cDNA or gDNA, and it came from T cells, B-cell-depleted T cells, or PBMCs.

This clone occurred once. Original data processing: Amplifying reference gene primers gave estimates of nucleated cell counts. The data were produced by immunoSEQ multiplex PCR, yet TCRdb's version contains in-frame clones alone and is incomplete. For V, J and clone size, that table is used; D and trimming come from the DNA. This repertoire shows roughly 140,000 clones, around 80% found once; its top ten account for 6.5% to 9%. Material: peripheral blood. This clonotype was obtained from a woman aged 45-59 years in a cohort sampled during active or convalescent COVID-19.

The DNA of the CDR3 is TGTGCCGTTAAGCGGGGGGACAATAATTCACCCCTCCACTTT. Its protein product is CAVKRGDNNSPLHF. The V call is TRBV27, the J call TRBJ1-6, with D possibly TRBD1 on 6 matching bases. This CDR3 is built from 14 residues. The V end was cut by 11 bases, the J end by 5 bases, with 16 bases between. The germline gives CDR1 MNHEY, CDR2 SMNVEV (reference sequence).